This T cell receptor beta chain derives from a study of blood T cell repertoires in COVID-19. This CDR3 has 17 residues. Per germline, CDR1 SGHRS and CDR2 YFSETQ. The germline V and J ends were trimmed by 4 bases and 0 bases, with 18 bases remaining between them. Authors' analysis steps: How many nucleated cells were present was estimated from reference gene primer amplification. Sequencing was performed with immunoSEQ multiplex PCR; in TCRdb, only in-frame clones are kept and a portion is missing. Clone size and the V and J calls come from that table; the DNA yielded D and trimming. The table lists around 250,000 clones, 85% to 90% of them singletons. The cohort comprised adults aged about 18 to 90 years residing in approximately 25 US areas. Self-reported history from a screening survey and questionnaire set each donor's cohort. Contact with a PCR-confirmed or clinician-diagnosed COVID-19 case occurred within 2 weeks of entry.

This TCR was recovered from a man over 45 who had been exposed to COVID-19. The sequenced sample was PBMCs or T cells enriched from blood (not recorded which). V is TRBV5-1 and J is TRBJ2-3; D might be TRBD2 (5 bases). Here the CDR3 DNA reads TGCGCCAGCAGCCCGTCCGGGTACAGCGGAAGCACAGATACGCAGTATTTT. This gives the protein CASSPSGYSGSTDTQYF.